The rows below give T cell receptor beta chains drawn from one sample of a study of CD8 T cells in ankylosing spondylitis. Each CDR3 protein gets one entry after TCRdb re-called the 5' RACE reads with MiXCR. Of hundreds of thousands of distinct CDR3 sequences detected, around 11% appear once; the ten largest clones hold approximately 0.51%. The sequenced sample consisted of blood, either unsorted or a sorted T cell fraction (not recorded which). These receptors came from a male donor with ankylosing spondylitis. Each CDR3 is given with its conserved first and last residue. D genes are given only for firm matches. The size entry is marked missing in some rows and otherwise reads once, few, many or a size class.

v_call	clone_size	j_call	cdr3_length	d_call	cdr3_aa	cdr3_nt
TRBV10-3	NA	TRBJ2-7	13	NA	CAISDTKSLEQYF	TGTGCCATCAGTGATACCAAATCTCTCGAGCAGTACTTC
TRBV4-3	NA	TRBJ2-1	17	TRBD2	CASSQGPIGGGYNEQFF	TGCGCCAGCAGCCAGGGGCCAATCGGGGGAGGGTACAATGAGCAGTTCTTC
TRBV20-1	NA	TRBJ2-7	14	NA	CSARTPAVSYEQYF	TGCAGTGCTAGGACTCCGGCGGTCTCCTACGAGCAGTACTTC
TRBV15	NA	TRBJ2-5	15	NA	CATSWALGIQETQYF	TGTGCCACCAGCTGGGCCCTTGGCATCCAAGAGACCCAGTACTTC
TRBV6-2/TRBV6-3	few	TRBJ2-3	17	TRBD2	CASSPLAGNSLEDTQYF	TGTGCCAGCTCGCCCTTAGCGGGAAACTCGTTAGAAGATACGCAGTATTTT
TRBV10-3	NA	TRBJ2-6	15	NA	CAISNPSSGANVLTF	TGTGCCATCAGTAACCCAAGCTCTGGGGCCAACGTCCTGACTTTC
TRBV20-1	many	TRBJ1-1	14	NA	CSARGGGPNTEAFF	TGCAGTGCTAGAGGAGGGGGACCGAACACTGAAGCTTTCTTT
TRBV20-1	few	TRBJ2-3	14	NA	CSARDESSTDTQYF	TGCAGTGCTAGAGACGAATCCAGCACAGATACGCAGTATTTT
TRBV20-1	NA	TRBJ2-1	15	TRBD2	CSARASASGAGEQFF	TGCAGTGCTAGAGCATCGGCTAGCGGGGCGGGTGAGCAGTTCTTC
TRBV20-1	NA	TRBJ2-3	14	NA	CSARDFGGTDTQYF	TGCAGTGCTAGAGATTTCGGTGGGACAGATACGCAGTATTTT
TRBV11-1	few	TRBJ2-7	14	NA	CASSPRGQNYEQYF	TGTGCCAGCAGCCCGCGGGGGCAGAACTACGAGCAGTACTTC
TRBV7-9	few	TRBJ1-2	15	TRBD1	CASSLAGQGKEGYTF	TGTGCCAGCAGCTTAGCGGGACAGGGCAAGGAGGGCTACACCTTC
TRBV25-1	NA	TRBJ1-4	13	NA	CASSKMDSEKLFF	TGTGCCAGCAGTAAAATGGACAGTGAAAAACTGTTTTTT
TRBV5-1	NA	TRBJ1-2	16	NA	CASSLGVRQAHKGYTF	TGCGCCAGCAGCTTGGGAGTGAGACAGGCGCACAAAGGCTACACCTTC